This TCR beta chain was sequenced in a study of blood T cell repertoires in COVID-19. On the study more broadly: In each case, the material was cDNA or gDNA derived from T cells, B-cell-depleted T cells, or PBMCs.

The repertoire was sequenced with immunoSEQ multiplex PCR; TCRdb's copy has only in-frame clones and lacks some. The sample consists of some 78,000 clones, around 90% of them appearing once. This CDR3 contains 13 residues. V was cut by 5 bases and J by 0 bases, with 8 bases left in between. Per the germline V gene, CDR1 is MNHEY and CDR2 is SVGEGT. Sequenced input: peripheral blood. This TCR was sampled from a woman aged 45-65 years in a cohort sampled during active COVID-19. This sequence joins TRBV6-2 or TRBV6-3 and TRBJ2-7, with a possible D match to TRBD2 (5 bases). The CDR3 nucleotides read TGTGCCAGCAGTGATCTAGCCTCCTACGAGCAGTACTTC. Translating gives CASSDLASYEQYF.